This is a list of T cell receptor beta chains from one sample in a study of T cells expressing NK-cell markers. TCRdb reprocessed the 5' RACE reads, keeping one entry per CDR3 protein, no DNA. The sample's table shows some 340,000 distinct CDR3 sequences. The sample taken for sequencing was blood T cells: a sorted CD56 or NKG2C T cell subset, CD4+ or CD8+ T cells, or bulk PBMC T cells (not recorded which). These TCRs come from a man aged 18-69 years in good health. Both conserved end residues are part of each CDR3.

TRBJ2-1,16,TRBV2,CASSETAAGGRNEQFF
TRBJ2-2,15,TRBV4-2,CASSHPGGQAGELFF
TRBJ2-1,15,TRBV5-1,CASSGPGQTYNEQFF
TRBJ2-3,15,TRBV7-2,CASSSKRGATDTQYF
TRBJ1-5,19,TRBV11-1,CASSFVWQPGENSNQPQHF
TRBJ2-3,16,TRBV4-1,CASTLTGGGSTDTQYF
TRBJ1-2,13,TRBV20-1,CSADRGGYYGYTF
TRBJ1-5,15,TRBV21-1,CASNEGRWGNQPQHF
TRBJ2-1,16,TRBV7-3,CASSSERGGLGNEQFF
TRBJ2-3,15,TRBV7-2,CASSEAGGGTDTQYF
TRBJ1-2,14,TRBV28,CATLFSRNGYGYTF
TRBJ1-1,15,TRBV25-1,CASSEYAGVNTEAFF
TRBJ2-2,17,TRBV7-3,CASSSGMAGVSAGELFF
TRBJ1-2,14,TRBV5-5,CASSLDLSGYGYTF
TRBJ1-1,15,TRBV6-5,CASSYSVQGGTEAFF
TRBJ1-1,14,TRBV19,CASWRTGQDTEAFF
TRBJ2-2,14,TRBV7-7,CASSLVAGPGELFF
TRBJ2-5,15,TRBV7-2,CASSTRTGGAQTQYF
TRBJ2-2,14,TRBV24-1,CATSDTRGPGELFF
TRBJ2-5,14,TRBV9,CASSVEEGAKTQYF
TRBJ1-4,15,TRBV7-9,CASSLGQATNEKLFF
TRBJ2-1,15,TRBV27,CASSLSGRPYNEQFF
TRBJ2-5,17,TRBV4-1,CASSQVGRQRGAETQYF
TRBJ2-3,13,TRBV20-1,CSAEVYGTDTQYF
TRBJ1-3,17,TRBV6-1,CASSTRGQGLSGNTIYF
TRBJ1-6,15,TRBV25-1,CASSSSGRGNSPLHF
TRBJ2-5,17,TRBV11-1,CASSSRDRGLLLETQYF
TRBJ2-1,14,TRBV14,CASSLGLALNEQFF
TRBJ2-7,15,TRBV20-1,CSARTSGGLSYEQYF
TRBJ1-6,17,TRBV7-9,CASSSPRQASYNSPLHF
TRBJ2-2,15,TRBV7-3,CASSFQGQATGELFF
TRBJ1-2,13,TRBV20-1,CSARERTVYGYTF